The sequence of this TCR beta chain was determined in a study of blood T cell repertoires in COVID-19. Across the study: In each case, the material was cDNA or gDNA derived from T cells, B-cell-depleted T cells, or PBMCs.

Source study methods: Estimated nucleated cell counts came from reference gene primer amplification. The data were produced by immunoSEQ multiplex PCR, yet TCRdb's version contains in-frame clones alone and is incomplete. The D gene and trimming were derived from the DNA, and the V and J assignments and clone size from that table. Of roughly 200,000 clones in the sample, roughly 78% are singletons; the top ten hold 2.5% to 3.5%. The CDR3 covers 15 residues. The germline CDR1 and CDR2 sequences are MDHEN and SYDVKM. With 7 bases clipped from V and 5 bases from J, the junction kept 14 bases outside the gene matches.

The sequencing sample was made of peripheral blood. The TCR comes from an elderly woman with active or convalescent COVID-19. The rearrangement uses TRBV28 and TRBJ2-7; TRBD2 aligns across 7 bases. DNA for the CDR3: TGTGCCAGCACCCCAACGGGGGGTGCCCCCCACGAGCAGTACTTC. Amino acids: CASTPTGGAPHEQYF.